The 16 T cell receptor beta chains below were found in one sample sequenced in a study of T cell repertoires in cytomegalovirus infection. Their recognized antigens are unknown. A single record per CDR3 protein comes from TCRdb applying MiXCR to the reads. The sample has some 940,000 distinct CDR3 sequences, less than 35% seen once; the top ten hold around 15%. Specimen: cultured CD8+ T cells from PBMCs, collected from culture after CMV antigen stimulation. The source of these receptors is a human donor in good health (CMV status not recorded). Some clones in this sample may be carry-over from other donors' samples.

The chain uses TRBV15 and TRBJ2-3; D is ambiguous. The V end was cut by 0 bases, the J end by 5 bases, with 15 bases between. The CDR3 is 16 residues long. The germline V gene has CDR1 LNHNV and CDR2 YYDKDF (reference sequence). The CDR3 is CATSRDLDGLGDTQYF. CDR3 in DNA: TGTGCCACCAGCAGAGATTTGGATGGGCTGGGAGATACGCAGTATTTT.

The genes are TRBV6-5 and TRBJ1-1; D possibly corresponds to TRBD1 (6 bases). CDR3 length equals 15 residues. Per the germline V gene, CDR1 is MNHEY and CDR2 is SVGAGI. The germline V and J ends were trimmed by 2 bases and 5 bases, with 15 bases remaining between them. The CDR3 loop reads CASSYRPPGVTEAFF. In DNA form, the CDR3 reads TGTGCCAGCAGTTACCGTCCGCCAGGGGTTACTGAAGCTTTCTTT.

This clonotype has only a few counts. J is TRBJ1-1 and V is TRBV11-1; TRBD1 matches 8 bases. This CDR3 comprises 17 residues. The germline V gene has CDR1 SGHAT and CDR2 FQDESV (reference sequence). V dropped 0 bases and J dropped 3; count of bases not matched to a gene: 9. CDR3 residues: CASSLAAGTGIYTEAFF. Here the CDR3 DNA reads TGTGCCAGCAGCTTAGCAGCCGGGACAGGAATATACACTGAAGCTTTCTTT. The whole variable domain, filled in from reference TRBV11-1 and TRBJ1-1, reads EAEVAQSPRYKITEKSQAVAFWCDPISGHATLYWYRQILGQGPELLVQFQDESVVDDSQLPKDRFSAERLKGVDSTLKIQPAELGDSAMYLCASSLAAGTGIYTEAFFGQGTRLTVV.

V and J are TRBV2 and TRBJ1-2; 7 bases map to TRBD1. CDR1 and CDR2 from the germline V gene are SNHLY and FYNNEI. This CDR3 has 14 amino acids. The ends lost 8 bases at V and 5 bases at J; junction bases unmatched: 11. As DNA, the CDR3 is TGTGCCAGCCGCCCCCCAGGGGGGAGATATGGCTACACCTTC. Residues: CASRPPGGRYGYTF. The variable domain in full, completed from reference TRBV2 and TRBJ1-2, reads EPEVTQTPSHQVTQMGQEVILRCVPISNHLYFYWYRQILGQKVEFLVSFYNNEISEKSEIFDDQFSVERPDGSNFTLKIRSTKLEDSAMYFCASRPPGGRYGYTFGSGTRLTVV.

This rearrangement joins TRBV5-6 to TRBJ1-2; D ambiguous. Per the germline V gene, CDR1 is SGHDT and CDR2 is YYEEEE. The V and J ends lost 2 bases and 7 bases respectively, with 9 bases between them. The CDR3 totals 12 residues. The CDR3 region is CASSFGTGGYTF. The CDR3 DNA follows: TGTGCCAGCAGCTTCGGAACCGGTGGCTACACCTTC.

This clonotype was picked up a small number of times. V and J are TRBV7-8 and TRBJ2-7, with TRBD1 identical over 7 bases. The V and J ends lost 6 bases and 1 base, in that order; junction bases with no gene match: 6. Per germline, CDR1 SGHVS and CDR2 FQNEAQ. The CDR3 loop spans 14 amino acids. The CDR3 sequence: CASSLQGQSYEQYV. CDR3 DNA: TGTGCCAGCAGTTTACAGGGGCAGTCCTACGAGCAGTACGTC.

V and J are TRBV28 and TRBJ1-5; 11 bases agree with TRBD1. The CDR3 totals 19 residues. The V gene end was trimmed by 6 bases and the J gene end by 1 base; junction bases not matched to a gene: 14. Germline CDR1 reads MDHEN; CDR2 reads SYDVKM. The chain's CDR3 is CASSLPRDRGRESNQPQHF. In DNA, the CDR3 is TGTGCCAGCAGCCTCCCCCGGGACAGGGGGAGGGAAAGCAATCAGCCCCAGCATTTT.

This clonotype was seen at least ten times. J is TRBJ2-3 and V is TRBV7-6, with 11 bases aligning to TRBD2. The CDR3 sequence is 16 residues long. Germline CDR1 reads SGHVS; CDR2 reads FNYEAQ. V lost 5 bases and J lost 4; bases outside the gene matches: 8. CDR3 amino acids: CASSQLAGVSSDTQYF. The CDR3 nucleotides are TGTGCCAGCAGCCAACTAGCGGGGGTGTCCTCAGATACGCAGTATTTT.

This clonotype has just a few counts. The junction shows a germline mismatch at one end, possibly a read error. CDR3 sequence reads: CASSTFRQSNAEAFF. In DNA, the CDR3 is TGTGCCAGTAGTACGTTCAGGCAGTCGAACGCTGAAGCTTTCTTT. This chain links TRBV19 with TRBJ1-1; D is unresolved. The CDR3 length is 15 residues. Germline-derived CDR1 and CDR2 are LNHDA and SQIVND (reference sequence).

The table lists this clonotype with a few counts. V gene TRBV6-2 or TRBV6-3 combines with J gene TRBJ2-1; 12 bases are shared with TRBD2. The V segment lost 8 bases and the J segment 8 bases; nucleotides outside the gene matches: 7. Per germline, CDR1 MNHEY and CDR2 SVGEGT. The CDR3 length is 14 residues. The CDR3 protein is CASLGLAGTDEQFF. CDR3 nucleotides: TGTGCCAGCCTTGGACTAGCGGGGACCGATGAGCAGTTCTTC.

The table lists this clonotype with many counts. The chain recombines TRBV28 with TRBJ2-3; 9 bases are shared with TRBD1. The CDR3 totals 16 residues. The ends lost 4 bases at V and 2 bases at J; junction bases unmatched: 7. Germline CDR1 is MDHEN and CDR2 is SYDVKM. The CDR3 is CASSSTGGLFTDTQYF. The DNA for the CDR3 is TGTGCCAGCAGTTCGACAGGGGGACTCTTCACAGATACGCAGTATTTT.

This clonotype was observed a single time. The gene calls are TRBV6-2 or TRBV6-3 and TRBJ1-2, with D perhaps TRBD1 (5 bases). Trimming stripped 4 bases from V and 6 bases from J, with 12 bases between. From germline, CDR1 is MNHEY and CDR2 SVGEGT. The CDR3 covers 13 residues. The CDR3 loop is CASSSDGGNGYTF. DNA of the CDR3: TGTGCCAGCAGTTCCGACGGGGGAAATGGCTACACCTTC.

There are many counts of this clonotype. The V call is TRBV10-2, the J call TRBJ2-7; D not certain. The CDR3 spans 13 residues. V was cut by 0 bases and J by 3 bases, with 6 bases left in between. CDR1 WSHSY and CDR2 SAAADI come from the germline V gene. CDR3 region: CASSESGSYEQYF. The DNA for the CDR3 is TGCGCCAGCAGTGAGTCGGGAAGCTACGAGCAGTACTTC.

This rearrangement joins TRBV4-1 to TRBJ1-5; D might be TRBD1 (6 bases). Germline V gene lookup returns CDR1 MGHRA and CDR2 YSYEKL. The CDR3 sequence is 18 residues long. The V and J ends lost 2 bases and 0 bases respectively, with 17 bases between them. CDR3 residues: CASSQRGGGTFSNQPQHF. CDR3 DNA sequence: TGCGCCAGCAGCCAAAGAGGGGGAGGGACATTTAGCAATCAGCCCCAGCATTTT.

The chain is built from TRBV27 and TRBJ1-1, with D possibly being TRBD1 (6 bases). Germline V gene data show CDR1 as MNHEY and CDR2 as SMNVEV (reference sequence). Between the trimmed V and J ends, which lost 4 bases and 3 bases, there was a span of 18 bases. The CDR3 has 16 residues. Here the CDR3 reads CASSWGQPYRDTEAFF. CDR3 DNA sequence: TGTGCCAGCAGTTGGGGGCAGCCCTATCGGGACACTGAAGCTTTCTTT.

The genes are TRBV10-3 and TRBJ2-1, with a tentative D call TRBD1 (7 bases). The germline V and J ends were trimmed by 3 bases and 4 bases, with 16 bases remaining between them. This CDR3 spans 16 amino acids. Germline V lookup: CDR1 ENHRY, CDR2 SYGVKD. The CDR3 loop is CAISERRGQGYNEQFF. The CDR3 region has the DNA TGTGCCATCAGTGAACGGAGGGGGCAGGGGTACAATGAGCAGTTCTTC.